Listed here are 8 T cell receptor beta chains from one sample, sequenced in a study of T cells in Graves' hyperthyroidism and ophthalmopathy. Amplified TCR beta CDR3 regions came from RNA transcripts. The primer set for the first-round RT-PCR of the TCR CDR3 was HTBI. TCRdb reprocessed the multiplex PCR reads via MiXCR and lists one record per CDR3 protein. This sample has a few hundred thousand distinct CDR3 sequences; around 13% occur once, and the top ten carry 11% to 15%. The sample taken for sequencing was blood. The receptor source for this set is a woman between 35 and 50 years old with Graves' hyperthyroidism.

The chain joins TRBV19 to TRBJ2-1; TRBD2 matches 8 bases. The CDR3 totals 15 residues. The germline CDR1 and CDR2 sequences are LNHDA and SQIVND (reference sequence). V dropped 6 bases and J dropped 2; count of bases not matched to a gene: 6. CDR3: CASREAGVPYNEQFF. Written as DNA, the CDR3 is TGTGCCAGTAGAGAAGCGGGAGTCCCCTACAATGAGCAGTTCTTC.

This clonotype was seen ten or more times. V is TRBV28 and J is TRBJ1-2; TRBD1 matches 12 bases. The germline gives CDR1 MDHEN, CDR2 SYDVKM. The CDR3 contains 16 residues. Trimming removed 2 bases from V and 4 bases from J; junction bases left unmatched: 5. In nucleotides, the CDR3 is TGTGCCAGCAGTTTAGGGGGACAGGGGGCAAGCTATGGCTACACCTTC. Protein: CASSLGGQGASYGYTF.

There are many counts of this clonotype. V and J are TRBV20-1 and TRBJ2-7; 10 bases are a match to TRBD2. The V segment lost 1 base and the J segment 1 base; nucleotides outside the gene matches: 7. This CDR3 region has 16 residues. CDR1 and CDR2 (germline): DFQATT, SNEGSKA (reference sequence). CDR3 amino acids: CSARVWLAGASYEQYF. In nucleotides, the CDR3 is TGCAGTGCTAGAGTGTGGCTAGCGGGAGCTTCCTACGAGCAGTACTTC.

CDR3 in amino acids: CASSYVGLTNTGELFF. Here the CDR3 DNA reads TGTGCCAGCAGTTACGTGGGGTTGACGAACACCGGGGAGCTGTTTTTT. V gene TRBV6-6 combines with J gene TRBJ2-2; D unclear. CDR3 length equals 16 residues. V shed 2 bases and J shed 0 bases, with 10 bases lying between them. Germline loops: CDR1 MNHNY, CDR2 SVGAGI (reference sequence).

This clonotype occurred many times. The rearrangement joins TRBV28 to TRBJ2-3; 9 bases line up with TRBD1. The CDR3 runs to 13 residues. Germline V gives CDR1 MDHEN, CDR2 SYDVKM. V dropped 8 bases and J dropped 6; count of bases not matched to a gene: 6. CDR3: CASRDRAMDTQYF. In nucleotides, the CDR3 is TGTGCCAGCCGGGACAGGGCGATGGATACGCAGTATTTT.

The genes are TRBV27 and TRBJ1-5, with unresolved D. The V gene's germline CDR1 is MNHEY and CDR2 SMNVEV (reference sequence). Trimming shortened V by 4 bases and J by 0 bases, and 10 bases separated the two germline ends. The CDR3 runs 15 residues. The CDR3: CASSSGRSSNQPQHF. The CDR3 DNA is TGTGCCAGCAGTTCCGGGCGGTCTAGCAATCAGCCCCAGCATTTT.

In this sample, this clonotype turned up many times. The chain couples TRBV20-1 to TRBJ1-6; D call uncertain. CDR1 and CDR2 from the germline V gene are DFQATT and SNEGSKA (reference sequence). V was pared by 0 bases and J by 1 base, with 7 bases between. This CDR3 spans 15 amino acids. The CDR3 bases are TGCAGTGCTAGAGATTCGGAATCCTATAATTCACCCCTCCACTTT. The encoded protein is CSARDSESYNSPLHF.

This clonotype was observed once. The rearrangement links TRBV29-1 to TRBJ2-7; D is unresolved. The CDR3 consists of 14 residues. V was pared by 7 bases and J by 1 base, with 17 bases between. Germline values: CDR1 SQVTM, CDR2 ANQGSEA. CDR3 DNA: TGCAGCGCCGTAACAGAATCCGAATCCTACGAGCAGTACTTC. This sequence encodes CSAVTESESYEQYF.